The rows below give T cell receptor beta chains drawn from one sample of a study of blood T cell repertoires in COVID-19. The repertoire was sequenced with immunoSEQ multiplex PCR; TCRdb's copy has only in-frame clones and lacks some. The repertoire holds tens of thousands of clones, with around 88% as singletons. The material sequenced was peripheral blood. The receptors were sampled from a woman aged 80 or over with acute or convalescent COVID-19. CDR3s include the opening cysteine and the closing phenylalanine or tryptophan. A D gene is named only where the DNA matches it firmly. Expanded clones are given a class, and other clones once, few, many or no size at all.

v_gene,d_gene,abundance,j_gene,CDR3aa,CDR3nt
TRBV7-3,TRBD1,NA,TRBJ2-7,CASSFSTGSEQYF,TGTGCCAGCAGCTTCTCGACAGGGAGTGAGCAGTACTTC
TRBV30,TRBD2,NA,TRBJ2-1,CAWSAKGSGRPQFF,TGTGCCTGGAGTGCCAAAGGTAGCGGGAGGCCCCAGTTCTTC
TRBV29-1,NA,NA,TRBJ1-2,CSYSGGTYGYTF,TGCAGCTACAGCGGGGGGACTTATGGCTACACCTTC
TRBV6-2/TRBV6-3,TRBD1,NA,TRBJ2-1,CASSKGQGWEQFF,TGTGCCAGCAGTAAAGGACAGGGGTGGGAGCAGTTCTTC
TRBV7-9,NA,NA,TRBJ1-2,CASSLGGDSVGRAYGYTF,TGTGCCAGCAGCTTAGGAGGAGACTCGGTGGGGAGAGCCTATGGCTACACCTTC
TRBV29-1,TRBD1,NA,TRBJ2-1,CSVVGQGAYNEQFF,TGCAGCGTTGTGGGTCAGGGGGCCTACAATGAGCAGTTCTTC
TRBV29-1,NA,NA,TRBJ2-1,CSVHRGGVGNEQFF,TGCAGCGTTCACCGAGGAGGTGTTGGGAATGAGCAGTTCTTC
TRBV7-9,NA,NA,TRBJ1-4,CASSLLNEKLFF,TGTGCCAGCAGCTTACTTAATGAAAAACTGTTTTTT
TRBV30,TRBD2,NA,TRBJ2-1,CAWSVKGLAGSNEQFF,TGTGCCTGGAGTGTAAAGGGGCTAGCGGGGAGCAATGAGCAGTTCTTC
TRBV28,NA,NA,TRBJ1-1,CASTPQMNTEAFF,TGTGCCAGCACCCCGCAGATGAACACTGAAGCTTTCTTT
TRBV10-3,NA,few,TRBJ1-1,CAISPGQWNTEAFF,TGTGCCATCAGTCCTGGACAGTGGAACACTGAAGCTTTCTTT
TRBV6-1,NA,NA,TRBJ1-5,CASSEWRGRNQPQHF,TGTGCCAGCAGTGAATGGAGGGGCCGCAATCAGCCCCAGCATTTT
TRBV5-4,NA,NA,TRBJ2-7,CASSPRVGTYEQYF,TGTGCCAGCAGCCCAAGGGTTGGGACTTACGAGCAGTACTTC
TRBV27,NA,NA,TRBJ2-2,CASSLTAHGTGELFF,TGTGCCAGCAGTTTAACGGCCCACGGGACCGGGGAGCTGTTTTTT
TRBV14,NA,few,TRBJ2-3,CASSQDQGEGRAADTQYF,TGTGCCAGCAGCCAAGACCAAGGTGAGGGAAGAGCGGCAGATACGCAGTATTTT
TRBV2,TRBD2,NA,TRBJ2-2,CASRELATTGELFF,TGTGCCAGCAGGGAACTAGCGACTACCGGGGAGCTGTTTTTT
TRBV11-2,TRBD2,NA,TRBJ2-5,CASSYTTSGRKETQYF,TGTGCCAGCAGCTACACGACTAGCGGGAGGAAAGAGACCCAGTACTTC
TRBV7-9,NA,once,TRBJ1-1,CASSPTAMNTEAFF,TGTGCCAGCAGCCCCACAGCCATGAACACTGAAGCTTTCTTT
TRBV11-1,NA,NA,TRBJ2-3,CASSLALESTDTQYF,TGTGCCAGCAGCTTAGCACTGGAGAGCACAGATACGCAGTATTTT
TRBV13,TRBD2,NA,TRBJ2-1,CASSSLSISSGVYNEQFF,TGTGCCAGCAGCTCCCTCAGTATCTCTAGCGGGGTCTACAATGAGCAGTTCTTC
TRBV12-5,TRBD2,NA,TRBJ2-2,CASGLVAGANTGELFF,TGTGCTAGTGGTTTGGTAGCGGGGGCGAACACCGGGGAGCTGTTTTTT
TRBV19,TRBD1,NA,TRBJ1-3,CASRAGGLRGNTIYF,TGTGCCAGTAGGGCAGGGGGCCTCCGGGGAAACACCATATATTTT
TRBV7-2,NA,few,TRBJ2-4,CASSLRGRNIQYF,TGTGCCAGCAGCCTGAGGGGGAGAAACATTCAGTACTTC
TRBV6-2/TRBV6-3,NA,NA,TRBJ1-1,CASSYVRGRSFTEAFF,TGTGCCAGCAGTTACGTAAGGGGCAGATCGTTCACTGAAGCTTTCTTT
TRBV7-6,TRBD1,NA,TRBJ2-7,CASSGRDRDYEQYF,TGTGCCAGCAGCGGCCGGGACAGGGACTACGAGCAGTACTTC
TRBV4-1,NA,NA,TRBJ2-2,CASSQVDTGAGELFF,TGCGCCAGCAGCCAAGTGGACACTGGGGCCGGGGAGCTGTTTTTT
TRBV3-1/TRBV3-2,TRBD1,once,TRBJ2-7,CTCGTGCYEQYF,TGTACTTGCGGGACAGGGTGCTACGAGCAGTACTTC
TRBV11-2,NA,NA,TRBJ2-1,CASSLGTNNEQFF,TGTGCCAGCAGCTTAGGGACAAACAATGAGCAGTTCTTC
TRBV9,NA,NA,TRBJ2-7,CASSPVPQVGEQYF,TGTGCCAGCAGCCCAGTACCCCAGGTGGGCGAGCAGTACTTC
TRBV4-2,TRBD1,NA,TRBJ1-6,CASSQVKQGDSPLHF,TGTGCCAGCAGCCAAGTCAAACAGGGGGATTCACCCCTCCACTTT
TRBV6-2/TRBV6-3,NA,few,TRBJ2-3,CASSYQHLGDTQYF,TGTGCCAGCAGTTACCAGCACCTAGGAGATACGCAGTATTTT
TRBV3-1/TRBV3-2,NA,NA,TRBJ1-1,CASSQAARTAMNTEAFF,TGTGCCAGCAGCCAAGCTGCCCGGACAGCCATGAACACTGAAGCTTTCTTT
TRBV7-9,NA,NA,TRBJ2-7,CASSPLGQTYEQYF,TGTGCCAGCAGCCCCCTCGGACAGACCTACGAGCAGTACTTC
TRBV18,NA,NA,TRBJ2-5,CASSPRRGSDETQYF,TGTGCCAGCTCACCGAGGAGGGGCAGTGACGAGACCCAGTACTTC
TRBV4-1,NA,NA,TRBJ1-2,CASSQEAGDNYGYTF,TGCGCCAGCAGCCAAGAGGCAGGGGATAACTATGGCTACACCTTC
TRBV6-6,NA,few,TRBJ2-3,CASSLGDTQYF,TGTGCCAGCAGCCTCGGAGATACGCAGTATTTT
TRBV5-1,TRBD1,few,TRBJ2-5,CASSPTQGAQETQYF,TGCGCCAGCAGCCCGACCCAGGGGGCTCAAGAGACCCAGTACTTC
TRBV19,NA,NA,TRBJ1-1,CASSFLGRNTEAFF,TGTGCCAGTAGCTTCTTGGGCAGGAACACTGAAGCTTTCTTT
TRBV21-1,NA,NA,TRBJ1-1,CASSKGKGAERTEAFF,TGTGCCAGCAGCAAAGGTAAGGGGGCGGAGAGGACTGAAGCTTTCTTT
TRBV6-5,NA,NA,TRBJ1-1,CASRRVETEAFF,TGTGCCAGCAGAAGAGTTGAAACTGAAGCTTTCTTT
TRBV10-1,NA,few,TRBJ2-5,CASSVGHRRYETQYF,TGCGCCAGCAGTGTGGGCCACAGAAGGTACGAGACCCAGTACTTC
TRBV11-3,TRBD2,NA,TRBJ2-1,CASSLEGGLGLHEQFF,TGTGCCAGCAGTCTAGAGGGGGGACTAGGATTGCACGAGCAGTTCTTC
TRBV18,TRBD2,NA,TRBJ2-3,CASSPRLAGGSDTQYF,TGTGCCAGCTCACCTAGACTAGCGGGGGGTTCAGATACGCAGTATTTT
TRBV5-4,NA,NA,TRBJ2-2,CASSSSHSGGELFF,TGTGCCAGCAGTTCGAGCCACAGTGGCGGGGAGCTGTTTTTT